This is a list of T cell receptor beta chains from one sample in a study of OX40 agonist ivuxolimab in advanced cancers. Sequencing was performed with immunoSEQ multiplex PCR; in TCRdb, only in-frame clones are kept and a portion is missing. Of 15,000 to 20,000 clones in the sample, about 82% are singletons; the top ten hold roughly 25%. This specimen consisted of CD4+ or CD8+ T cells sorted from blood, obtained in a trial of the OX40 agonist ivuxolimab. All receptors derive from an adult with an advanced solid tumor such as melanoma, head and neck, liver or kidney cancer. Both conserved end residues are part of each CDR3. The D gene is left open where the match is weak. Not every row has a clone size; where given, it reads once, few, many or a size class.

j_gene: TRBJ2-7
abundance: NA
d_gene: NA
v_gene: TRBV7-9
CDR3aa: CASSSGKLDYEQYF
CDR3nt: TGTGCCAGCAGCTCAGGGAAATTGGACTACGAGCAGTACTTC

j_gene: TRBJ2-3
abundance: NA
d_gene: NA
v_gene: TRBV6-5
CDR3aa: CASSYLSTDTQYF
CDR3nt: TGTGCCAGCAGTTATCTTAGCACAGATACGCAGTATTTT

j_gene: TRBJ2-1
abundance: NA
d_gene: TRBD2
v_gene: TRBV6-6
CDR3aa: CASKVLAGGSNEQFF
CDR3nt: TGTGCCAGCAAAGTACTAGCGGGGGGGTCCAATGAGCAGTTCTTC

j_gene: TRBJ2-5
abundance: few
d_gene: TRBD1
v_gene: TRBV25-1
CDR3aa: CASSESSTGVQETQYF
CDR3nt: TGTGCCAGCAGTGAATCCTCTACAGGGGTCCAAGAGACCCAGTACTTC

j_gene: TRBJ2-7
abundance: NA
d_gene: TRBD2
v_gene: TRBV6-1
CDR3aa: CASSVWTSGLSYEQYF
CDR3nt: TGTGCCAGCAGTGTGTGGACTAGCGGGCTCTCCTACGAGCAGTACTTC

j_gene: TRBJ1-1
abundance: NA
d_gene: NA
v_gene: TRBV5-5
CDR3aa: CASIHTEAFF
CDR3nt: TGTGCCAGCATCCACACTGAAGCTTTCTTT

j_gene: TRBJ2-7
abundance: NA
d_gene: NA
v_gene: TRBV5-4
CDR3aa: CASSLAGPQSSYEQYF
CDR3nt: TGTGCCAGCAGCTTGGCGGGTCCCCAAAGCTCCTACGAGCAGTACTTC

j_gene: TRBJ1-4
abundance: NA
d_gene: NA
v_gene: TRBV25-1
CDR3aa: CASTPVGATNEKLFF
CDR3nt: TGTGCCAGCACCCCGGTGGGGGCGACTAATGAAAAACTGTTTTTT

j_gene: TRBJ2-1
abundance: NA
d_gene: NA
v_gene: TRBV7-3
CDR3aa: CASSPLPGSNEQFF
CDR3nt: TGTGCCAGCAGCCCCCTACCCGGGAGCAATGAGCAGTTCTTC

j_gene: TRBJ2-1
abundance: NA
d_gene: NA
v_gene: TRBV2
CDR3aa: CASSGRVNEQFF
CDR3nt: TGTGCCAGCAGTGGGAGGGTGAATGAGCAGTTCTTC

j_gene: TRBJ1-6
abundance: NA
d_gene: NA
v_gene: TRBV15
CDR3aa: CATSRENRAGGSPLHF
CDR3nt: TGTGCCACCAGCAGAGAGAACAGGGCTGGGGGCTCACCCCTCCACTTT

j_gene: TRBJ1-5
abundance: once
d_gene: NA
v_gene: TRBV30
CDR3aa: CAWSVLGSNQPQHF
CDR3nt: TGTGCCTGGAGCGTTTTGGGAAGCAATCAGCCCCAGCATTTT

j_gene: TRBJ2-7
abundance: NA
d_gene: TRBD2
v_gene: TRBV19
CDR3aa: CATSGAYYEQYF
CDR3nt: TGTGCCACCAGCGGGGCCTACTACGAGCAGTACTTC

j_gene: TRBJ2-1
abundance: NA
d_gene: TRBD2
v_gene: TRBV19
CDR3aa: CASSPWTSGGDKQFF
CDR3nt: TGTGCCAGTAGTCCGTGGACTAGCGGGGGGGATAAGCAGTTCTTC

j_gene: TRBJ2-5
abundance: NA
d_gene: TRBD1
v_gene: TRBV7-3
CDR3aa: CASSDGQAQETQYF
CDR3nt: TGTGCCAGCAGCGATGGACAGGCCCAAGAGACCCAGTACTTC

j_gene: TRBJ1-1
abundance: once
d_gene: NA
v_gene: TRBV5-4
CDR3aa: CASSPRATEAFF
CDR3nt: TGTGCCAGCAGCCCCCGGGCCACTGAAGCTTTCTTT

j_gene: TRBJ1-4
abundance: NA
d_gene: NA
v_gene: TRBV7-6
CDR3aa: CASSLEIGRGEEKLFF
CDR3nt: TGTGCCAGCAGCTTAGAAATAGGGCGGGGAGAAGAAAAACTGTTTTTT

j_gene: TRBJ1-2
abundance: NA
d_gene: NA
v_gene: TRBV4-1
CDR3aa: CASSQEPGGAGGYTF
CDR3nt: TGCGCCAGCAGCCAAGAGCCGGGGGGCGCCGGGGGCTACACCTTC

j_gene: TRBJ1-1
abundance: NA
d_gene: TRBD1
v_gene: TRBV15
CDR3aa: CATSSRQGAQTEAFF
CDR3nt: TGTGCCACCAGCAGTCGACAGGGGGCTCAGACTGAAGCTTTCTTT

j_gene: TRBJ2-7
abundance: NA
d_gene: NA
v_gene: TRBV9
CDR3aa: CASSVGGSYEQYF
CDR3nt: TGTGCCAGCAGCGTAGGAGGGTCCTACGAGCAGTACTTC

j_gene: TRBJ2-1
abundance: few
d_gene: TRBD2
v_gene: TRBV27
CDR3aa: CASSALAGGYNEQFF
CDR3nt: TGTGCCAGCAGTGCTCTAGCGGGGGGTTACAATGAGCAGTTCTTC

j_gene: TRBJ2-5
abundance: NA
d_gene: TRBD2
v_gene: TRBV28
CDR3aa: CASSLTSGRGPIQETQYF
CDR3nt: TGTGCCAGCAGCCTGACTAGCGGGAGGGGCCCAATCCAAGAGACCCAGTACTTC

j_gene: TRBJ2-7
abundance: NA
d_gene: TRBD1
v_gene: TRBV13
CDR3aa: CASSLDRGLGYEQYF
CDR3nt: TGTGCCAGCAGCTTGGACAGGGGGCTTGGGTACGAGCAGTACTTC

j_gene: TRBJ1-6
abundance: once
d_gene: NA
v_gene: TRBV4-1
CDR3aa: CASSQDSGNSPLHF
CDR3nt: TGCGCCAGCAGCCAAGATTCGGGGAATTCACCCCTCCACTTT

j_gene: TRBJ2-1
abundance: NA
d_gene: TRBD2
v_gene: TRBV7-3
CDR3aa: CASSLKASGGYGNEQFF
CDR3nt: TGTGCCAGCAGCTTAAAGGCGAGCGGGGGGTACGGCAATGAGCAGTTCTTC

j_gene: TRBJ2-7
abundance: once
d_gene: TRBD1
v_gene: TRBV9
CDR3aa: CASSVGGTGGGYEQYF
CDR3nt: TGTGCCAGCAGCGTAGGCGGGACAGGGGGCGGCTACGAGCAGTACTTC

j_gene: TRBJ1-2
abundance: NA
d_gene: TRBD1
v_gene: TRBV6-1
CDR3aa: CASTGTGVIYGYTF
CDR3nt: TGTGCCAGCACCGGGACAGGGGTTATCTATGGCTACACCTTC

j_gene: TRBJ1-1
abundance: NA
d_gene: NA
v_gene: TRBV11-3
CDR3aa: CASSLKGQNTEAFF
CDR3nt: TGTGCCAGCAGCTTAAAGGGGCAGAACACTGAAGCTTTCTTT

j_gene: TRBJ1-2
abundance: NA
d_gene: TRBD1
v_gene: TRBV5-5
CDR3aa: CARSLDRVVCRCTF
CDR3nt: TGTGCCAGAAGCTTGGACAGGGTAGTCTGTCGTTGTACCTTC

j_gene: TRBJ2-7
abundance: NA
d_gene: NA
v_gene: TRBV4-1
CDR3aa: CASSQDPGEVSLYEQYF
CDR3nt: TGCGCCAGCAGCCAAGATCCAGGCGAGGTCAGTCTCTACGAGCAGTACTTC

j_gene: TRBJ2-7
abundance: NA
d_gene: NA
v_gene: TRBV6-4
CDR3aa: CASSDGAGREQYF
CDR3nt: TGTGCCAGCAGTGACGGGGCAGGCCGCGAGCAGTACTTC

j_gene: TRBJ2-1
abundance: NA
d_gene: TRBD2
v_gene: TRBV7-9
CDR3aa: CASSGTSGDNGNEQFF
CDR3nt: TGTGCCAGCAGCGGGACTAGCGGGGACAACGGGAATGAGCAGTTCTTC

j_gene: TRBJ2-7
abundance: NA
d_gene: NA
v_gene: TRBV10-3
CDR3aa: CAISESGASYEQYF
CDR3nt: TGTGCCATCAGTGAGTCGGGGGCCTCCTACGAGCAGTACTTC

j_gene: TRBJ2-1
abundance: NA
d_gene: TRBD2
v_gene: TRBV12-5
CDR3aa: CASGFQWRGGPNEQFF
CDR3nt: TGTGCTAGTGGTTTTCAGTGGCGGGGGGGCCCCAATGAGCAGTTCTTC

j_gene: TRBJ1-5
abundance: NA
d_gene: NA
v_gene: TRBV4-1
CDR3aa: CASSQAGDYSNQPQHF
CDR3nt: TGCGCCAGCAGCCAAGCGGGGGATTATAGCAATCAGCCCCAGCATTTT

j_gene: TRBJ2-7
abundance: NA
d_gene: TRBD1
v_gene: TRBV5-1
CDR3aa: CASSGQNLYEQYF
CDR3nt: TGCGCCAGCTCGGGACAGAACCTCTACGAGCAGTACTTC

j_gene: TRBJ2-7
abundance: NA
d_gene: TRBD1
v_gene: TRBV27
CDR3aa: CASSGPGQGIWEQYF
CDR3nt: TGTGCCAGCAGTGGACCGGGACAGGGGATCTGGGAGCAGTACTTC

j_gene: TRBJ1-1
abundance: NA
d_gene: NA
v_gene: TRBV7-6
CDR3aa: CASSPGMLNTEAFF
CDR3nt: TGTGCCAGCAGCCCTGGCATGCTGAACACTGAAGCTTTCTTT

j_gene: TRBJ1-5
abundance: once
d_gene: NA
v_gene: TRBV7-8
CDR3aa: CASSLGTVNQPQHF
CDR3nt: TGTGCCAGCAGCTTGGGAACGGTAAATCAGCCCCAGCATTTT

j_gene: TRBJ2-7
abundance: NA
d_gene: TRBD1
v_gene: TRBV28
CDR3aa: CASTKTGGTGRPYEQYF
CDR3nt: TGTGCCAGCACCAAAACAGGGGGCACCGGGAGGCCCTACGAGCAGTACTTC

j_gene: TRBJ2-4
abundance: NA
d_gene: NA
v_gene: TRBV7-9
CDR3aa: CASSLGWDIQYF
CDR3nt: TGTGCCAGCAGCCTGGGATGGGACATTCAGTACTTC

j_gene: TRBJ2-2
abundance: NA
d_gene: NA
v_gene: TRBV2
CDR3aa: CASSEGALPNTGELFF
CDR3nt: TGTGCCAGCAGTGAAGGGGCTCTCCCTAACACCGGGGAGCTGTTTTTT

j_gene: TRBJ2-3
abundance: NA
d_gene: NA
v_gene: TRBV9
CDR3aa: CASSVGRGPRADTQYF
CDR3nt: TGTGCCAGCAGCGTAGGGCGGGGGCCCCGGGCAGATACGCAGTATTTT

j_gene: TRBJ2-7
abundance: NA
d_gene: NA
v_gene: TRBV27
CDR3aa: CASSTSSTYEQYF
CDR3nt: TGTGCCAGCAGCACGTCATCCACCTACGAGCAGTACTTC

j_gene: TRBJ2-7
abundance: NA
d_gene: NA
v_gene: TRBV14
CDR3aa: CASSQAPKREPMYKVYEQYF
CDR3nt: TGTGCCAGCAGCCAAGCCCCGAAACGGGAACCTATGTACAAAGTCTACGAGCAGTACTTC